This is a list of T cell receptor beta chains from one sample in a study of blood T cell repertoires in COVID-19. Profiled with immunoSEQ multiplex PCR; TCRdb holds only in-frame clones, not every one. In the table there are about 380,000 clones, 85% of which are singletons. Sequenced input: peripheral blood. The receptors shown here come from a woman aged 18-30 years with acute or convalescent COVID-19. The conserved cysteine and the conserved F or W are not part of the CDR3 here. Fields, in order: V gene, J gene, CDR3 protein.

TRBV6-5,TRBJ2-6,ASSSQGGANVLT
TRBV13,TRBJ2-1,ASSHSSGDYNEQF
TRBV9,TRBJ1-2,ASSGTVHIGRYGYT
TRBV18,TRBJ2-7,ASSPQGASYEQY
TRBV7-2,TRBJ2-1,ASSLALAGEVVF
TRBV24-1,TRBJ1-5,ATSDSGGQGFIRNQPQH
TRBV5-1,TRBJ1-4,ASTRDRGRGNEKLF
TRBV30,TRBJ1-4,AWGQRWGFPEKLF
TRBV19,TRBJ1-2,ASTPRATTINGYT
TRBV3-1/TRBV3-2,TRBJ1-1,ASSQKGTGGTEAF
TRBV13,TRBJ2-7,ASSSAGEEQY
TRBV5-4,TRBJ2-7,ASSDRGLEQY
TRBV2,TRBJ2-7,ASSERGRVASYEQY
TRBV6-5,TRBJ2-7,ASSKRDWLPYEQY
TRBV7-9,TRBJ1-5,ASSLHPGGGNQPQH
TRBV28,TRBJ2-3,ASSPVNSGTDTQY
TRBV5-5,TRBJ1-5,ASSLGQGDQPQH
TRBV15,TRBJ2-7,ATSSDTGLYEQY
TRBV5-8,TRBJ2-3,ASSLGGLAESTDTQY
TRBV19,TRBJ1-6,ASSIRQGSDNSPLH
TRBV5-4,TRBJ2-3,ASSGGTGGGGRTDTQY
TRBV3-1/TRBV3-2,TRBJ1-6,ASSPQGFNSPLH
TRBV11-3,TRBJ2-5,ASSLRGEETQY
TRBV3-1/TRBV3-2,TRBJ1-2,ASSPRDRASNYGYT
TRBV6-5,TRBJ1-5,ASSYAGGSQPQH
TRBV27,TRBJ2-7,ASRLKTGASYEQY
TRBV5-1,TRBJ1-4,ASSWAGSTNEKLF
TRBV24-1,TRBJ2-1,ATSDLGGQGAHYNEQF
TRBV7-9,TRBJ1-6,ASSLFGTDNSPLH
TRBV10-2,TRBJ2-1,ASSRTSGRGDEQF
TRBV5-5,TRBJ2-2,ASSLARNTGELF
TRBV11-3,TRBJ2-5,ASSLDLGGLGTQY
TRBV24-1,TRBJ1-5,ATSEGGVGNQPQH
TRBV10-2,TRBJ2-7,ASSPGTGAHEQY
TRBV5-1,TRBJ1-4,ASSWGHFATNEKLF
TRBV5-4,TRBJ1-1,ASSLGQGAGSTEAF
TRBV14,TRBJ2-2,ASSQVRQAAGELF
TRBV27,TRBJ1-1,ASSPRSVKNTEAF
TRBV23-1,TRBJ1-2,ASSLWQGISGYT
TRBV10-1,TRBJ1-2,ASSAIGRGRGDYGYT
TRBV9,TRBJ2-5,ASSVSPLLAAGIETQY
TRBV5-1,TRBJ1-1,ASSLDGQGAAEAF
TRBV9,TRBJ2-6,ASSQDITTVGANVLT
TRBV2,TRBJ1-6,ASSVEGVNSPLH
TRBV11-2,TRBJ1-6,ASSFTSLGQYSPLH
TRBV13,TRBJ2-7,ASRSLLKQKRGDEQY